The present entry profiles one T cell receptor beta chain with its context. Its target is unknown. Data came from immunoSEQ multiplex PCR; TCRdb stores just in-frame clones and leaves some out. The sample has fewer than 25,000 clones, nearly 95% seen once. CDR1 and CDR2 (germline): KGHSH, LQKENI. Germline trimming cut 6 bases from V and 5 bases from J; bases unmatched to any gene: 5. The CDR3 runs 13 residues. This sample is drawn from a study of lymphopenia after photon versus proton radiotherapy. Study findings and constraints: Photon-treated patients lost naive T cells and TCR diversity; proton-treated stayed stable. After lymphocyte nadir, photon-treated repertoires showed oligoclonal expansion, especially CD8+ Temra. Authors raise, but do not show, better survival with proton therapy. In patients who died, overall survival fell as post-nadir TCR diversity dropped more.

The chain employs TRBV18 and TRBJ1-1; 8 positions match TRBD1. The sequencing used peripheral blood, collected from a patient treated with proton-based radiotherapy. The sequence was collected from a woman aged 70-85 years with pancreatic cancer. Some clones in this sample may be carry-over from other donors' samples. CDR3 region: CASSDRGGTEAFF. The CDR3 DNA is TGTGCCAGCTCCGACAGGGGCGGGACTGAAGCTTTCTTT.